The next 26 T cell receptor beta chains were all read from a single sample in a study of CD8 T cells in Susac syndrome. Reverse transcription of roughly 0.5 to 1 ug RNA was carried out with random hexamers. TCRdb reprocessed the immunoSEQ multiplex PCR reads via MiXCR and lists one record per CDR3 protein. Of more than 150,000 distinct CDR3 sequences in the sample, just over 90% were seen once. Source material: CD4+ T cells from PBMCs. The receptors come from a human donor in good health.

This clonotype was picked up a small number of times. The rearrangement links TRBV5-6 to TRBJ2-7; weak D call: TRBD1 (5 bases). Trimming took off 3 bases at V and 6 bases at J, with 10 bases between the two ends. The CDR3 runs to 12 residues. Germline assignment: CDR1 SGHDT and CDR2 YYEEEE. CDR3 amino acids: CASSSYRFEQYF. CDR3 nucleotides: TGTGCCAGCAGCTCATACAGGTTCGAGCAGTACTTC.

The chain recombines TRBV10-1 with TRBJ2-2; D gene unclear. V lost 1 base, J lost 1 base, and 4 bases lay in between. This CDR3 has 14 amino acids. The germline V gene encodes CDR1 WNHNN and CDR2 SYGVQD (reference sequence). This CDR3 is CASSEFQNTGELFF. The DNA for the CDR3 is TGCGCCAGCAGTGAGTTTCAGAACACCGGGGAGCTGTTTTTT.

This chain connects TRBV30 to TRBJ2-1; tentative D call: TRBD2 (7 bases). Trimming pared 4 bases from V and 9 bases from J, leaving 10 bases between. The CDR3 loop spans 11 amino acids. The germline V gene encodes CDR1 GTSNPN and CDR2 SVGIG (reference sequence). DNA of the CDR3: TGTGCCTGGACGGGGGGCGGTGAGCAGTTCTTC. Its translation is CAWTGGGEQFF.

The count of this clonotype is one. The J gene is TRBJ1-1, the V gene TRBV6-6; D is perhaps TRBD1 (6 bases). Trimming removed 2 bases from V and 1 base from J, with 11 bases in between. Germline CDR1 MNHNY, CDR2 SVGAGI (reference sequence). The CDR3 contains 15 residues. The CDR3 here is CASSYPTGQNTEAFF. Written as DNA, the CDR3 is TGTGCCAGCAGTTACCCGACAGGACAGAACACTGAAGCTTTCTTT.

This chain connects TRBV30 to TRBJ2-1; D gene unclear. Germline values: CDR1 GTSNPN, CDR2 SVGIG (reference sequence). This CDR3 contains 12 residues. V was pared by 2 bases and J by 10 bases, with 12 bases between. The CDR3 DNA sequence: TGTGCCTGGAGTTCCTCGACTTGGGAGCAGTTCTTC. Protein product: CAWSSSTWEQFF.

The chain has TRBV20-1 and TRBJ2-2; D is undetermined. Per the germline V gene, CDR1 is DFQATT and CDR2 is SNEGSKA (reference sequence). The CDR3 consists of 13 residues. V dropped 6 bases and J dropped 1 base, with 9 bases sitting between them. In DNA, the CDR3 is TGCAGTGCAGGGCAGAGGAACACCGGGGAGCTGTTTTTT. This encodes CSAGQRNTGELFF.

V gene TRBV6-6 combines with J gene TRBJ1-1; tentatively, D is TRBD1 (5 bases). With 5 bases removed from V and 0 bases from J, the gap between germline ends came to 10 bases. The CDR3 is 14 residues long. The V gene's germline CDR1 is MNHNY and CDR2 SVGAGI (reference sequence). DNA for the CDR3: TGTGCCAGCAGTGCAGGGAATATGAACACTGAAGCTTTCTTT. It codes for CASSAGNMNTEAFF.

The rearrangement links TRBV29-1 to TRBJ2-6; D not resolved. V was shortened by 7 bases and J by 4 bases, with 17 bases between the two germline ends. Germline loops: CDR1 SQVTM, CDR2 ANQGSEA. CDR3 length: 15 amino acids. The CDR3 nucleotides are TGCAGCGCCATAGCAGGAGTCTCAGGGGCCAACGTCCTGACTTTC. Protein sequence: CSAIAGVSGANVLTF.

This clonotype is a singleton in its sample. V usage is TRBV19 and J usage is TRBJ1-2; D is undetermined. Trimming removed 4 bases at V and 3 bases at J, with 0 bases between. This CDR3 region has 10 residues. Germline assignment: CDR1 LNHDA and CDR2 SQIVND (reference sequence). The chain's CDR3 is CASSNYGYTF. DNA of the CDR3: TGTGCCAGTAGTAACTATGGCTACACCTTC.

The J gene is TRBJ2-1, the V gene TRBV6-9; 9 bases fit TRBD2. Trimming cost V 0 bases and J 2 bases; bases outside gene matches: 2. The CDR3 is 16 amino acids. The germline gives CDR1 MNHGY, CDR2 SVAAGI. CDR3 bases: TGTGCCAGCAGTTATTCGACTAGCGGAGCCTACAATGAGCAGTTCTTC. It specifies CASSYSTSGAYNEQFF.

This rearrangement joins TRBV5-1 to TRBJ1-1; D is perhaps TRBD1 (5 bases). Germline values: CDR1 SGHRS, CDR2 YFSETQ. V was cut by 1 base and J by 8 bases, with 9 bases left in between. The CDR3 length is 12 residues. CDR3 in amino acids: CASSLPPGEAFF. CDR3 sequence (DNA): TGCGCCAGCAGCTTGCCCCCAGGGGAAGCTTTCTTT.

The chain couples TRBV20-1 to TRBJ2-7; a weak D match, TRBD2 (5 bases). Germline assignment: CDR1 DFQATT and CDR2 SNEGSKA (reference sequence). The CDR3 sequence is 13 residues long. The V gene lost 3 bases and the J gene lost 0 bases, with 9 bases spanning the gap. CDR3 DNA sequence: TGCAGTGCTAGCCGGGGTAGCTCCTACGAGCAGTACTTC. Translation: CSASRGSSYEQYF.

The chain combines TRBV7-9 with TRBJ2-1, with D perhaps matching TRBD1 or TRBD2 (5 bases each). The V gene's germline CDR1 is SEHNR and CDR2 FQNEAQ (reference sequence). The CDR3 has 14 residues. V gave up 1 base and J gave up 8 bases, with 12 bases separating them. The CDR3 is CASSLVPGSDEQFF. In DNA, the CDR3 is TGTGCCAGCAGCTTAGTCCCAGGGAGTGATGAGCAGTTCTTC.

The chain combines TRBV3-1 with TRBJ2-7, with D tentatively TRBD2 (6 bases). CDR1 and CDR2 from the germline V gene are LGHDT and YNNKEL (reference sequence). V lost 5 bases to trimming and J lost 5 bases, with 16 bases between them. The CDR3 runs 14 residues. CDR3: CASSSSEALHEQYF. The CDR3 DNA is TGTGCCAGCAGCTCTAGCGAAGCGTTACACGAGCAGTACTTC.

This chain joins TRBV6-5 and TRBJ2-7, with 7 bases that match TRBD1. V gave up 5 bases and J gave up 1 base; unmatched junction bases: 8. From germline, CDR1 is MNHEY and CDR2 SVGAGI. This CDR3 comprises 15 residues. The CDR3 loop reads CASSGTGTESYEQYF. The CDR3, as DNA: TGTGCCAGCAGTGGGACCGGGACAGAGTCCTACGAGCAGTACTTC.

The rearrangement joins TRBV20-1 to TRBJ2-5; 7 nucleotides match TRBD2. Germline V gene sequence: CDR1 DFQATT, CDR2 SNEGSKA (reference sequence). The CDR3 is 16 amino acids. V shed 5 bases, J shed 1 base, and the junction held 13 bases outside the gene matches. CDR3 nucleotides: TGCAGTGCTGTTCGATCTAGCGGAAGTTTCCAAGAGACCCAGTACTTC. It codes for CSAVRSSGSFQETQYF.

The rearrangement uses TRBV20-1 and TRBJ2-5, with 14 bases lining up with TRBD2. CDR1 is DFQATT, CDR2 SNEGSKA, per germline (reference sequence). The CDR3 runs to 17 residues. Trimming removed 0 bases from V and 7 bases from J; junction bases left unmatched: 10. The CDR3 bases are TGCAGTGCTAGAGATTGGCGACTAGCGGGGGGGGACGTGACCCAGTACTTC. It translates to CSARDWRLAGGDVTQYF.

The chain joins TRBV28 to TRBJ2-4; TRBD2 aligns across 11 bases. This CDR3 is built from 17 residues. V shed 3 bases and J 9 bases; nucleotides not matched to a gene: 13. CDR1 is MDHEN and CDR2 is SYDVKM in the germline V gene. The DNA of the CDR3 is TGTGCCAGCAGTTTCGGAGGTAGCGGGAGGGCCGACGGCATTCAGTACTTC. This translates into CASSFGGSGRADGIQYF.

V usage is TRBV25-1 and J usage is TRBJ2-7, with 9 positions matching TRBD1. Germline V gene lookup returns CDR1 MGHDK and CDR2 SYGVNS. The V segment lost 2 bases and the J segment 6 bases; nucleotides outside the gene matches: 8. The CDR3 extends over 15 amino acids. CDR3 region: CASSELGTGPSEQYF. DNA for the CDR3: TGTGCCAGCAGTGAACTGGGGACAGGGCCCTCCGAGCAGTACTTC.

The chain has TRBV5-1 and TRBJ2-3, with 9 bases identical to TRBD1. Per germline, CDR1 SGHRS and CDR2 YFSETQ. The CDR3 length is 16 residues. Trimming cost V 4 bases and J 2 bases; bases outside gene matches: 8. The CDR3 DNA sequence: TGCGCCAGCAGCAAACAGGGGGCGGTGGTCACAGATACGCAGTATTTT. Its protein product is CASSKQGAVVTDTQYF.

The chain combines TRBV7-9 with TRBJ2-2; D is perhaps TRBD1 (6 bases). Germline values: CDR1 SEHNR, CDR2 FQNEAQ (reference sequence). This CDR3 spans 13 amino acids. V lost 4 bases to trimming and J lost 9 bases, with 12 bases between them. In nucleotides, the CDR3 is TGTGCCAGCAGCTGGACAGCCAACCGGGAGCTGTTTTTT. It encodes CASSWTANRELFF.

The gene calls are TRBV7-2 and TRBJ2-1, with TRBD2 matching over 7 bases. The trim removed 3 bases at V and 8 bases at J, leaving 13 bases unmatched. The CDR3 covers 16 residues. CDR1 and CDR2 (germline): SGHTA, FQGNSA. The CDR3 bases are TGTGCCAGCAGCTTGAATATTGGCGGGAGTGTGCATGAGCAGTTCTTC. It specifies CASSLNIGGSVHEQFF.

The chain joins TRBV5-1 to TRBJ2-3, with D possibly being TRBD1 (7 bases). Trimming stripped 1 base from V and 4 bases from J, with 13 bases between. The CDR3 extends over 15 amino acids. The germline CDR1 and CDR2 sequences are SGHRS and YFSETQ. As DNA, the CDR3 is TGCGCCAGCAGCTTGATGGAGGGGGCAGCAGATACGCAGTATTTT. It specifies CASSLMEGAADTQYF. Together with reference TRBV5-1 and TRBJ2-3, the CDR3 gives the full variable domain: KAGVTQTPRYLIKTRGQQVTLSCSPISGHRSVSWYQQTPGQGLQFLFEYFSETQRNKGNFPGRFSGRQFSNSRSEMNVSTLELGDSALYLCASSLMEGAADTQYFGPGTRLTVL.

The gene calls are TRBV20-1 and TRBJ2-5, with D perhaps TRBD1 (6 bases). The CDR3 has 14 residues. Trimming pared 0 bases from V and 5 bases from J, leaving 13 bases between. In germline, CDR1 is DFQATT, CDR2 SNEGSKA (reference sequence). The CDR3 sequence is CSARDKPGEETQYF. The CDR3 DNA is TGCAGTGCTAGAGATAAGCCAGGGGAGGAGACCCAGTACTTC.

The chain joins TRBV12-3 or TRBV12-4 to TRBJ1-5; D is unresolved. Trimming removed 7 bases at V and 3 bases at J, with 10 bases between. This CDR3 spans 13 amino acids. CDR3 sequence reads: CASIGQFNQPQHF. In DNA form, the CDR3 reads TGTGCCAGCATAGGGCAGTTCAATCAGCCCCAGCATTTT.

The V gene is TRBV19, the J gene TRBJ2-1; 7 positions match TRBD2. The CDR3 runs to 15 residues. V gave up 10 bases and J gave up 4 bases; unmatched junction bases: 13. CDR1 and CDR2 from the germline V gene are LNHDA and SQIVND (reference sequence). The CDR3 DNA reads as TGTGCCACGGCCCGGCGAAGCGGGAATTACAATGAGCAGTTCTTC. Its protein is CATARRSGNYNEQFF.